One and the same sample provided the 31 T cell receptor beta chains below, sequenced in a study of CD8 T cells in Susac syndrome. Reverse transcription of about 0.5 to 1 ug RNA used random hexamers. TCRdb recomputed calls from the immunoSEQ multiplex PCR reads with MiXCR, one row per CDR3 protein. Among a few hundred thousand distinct CDR3 sequences, 95% were seen once, and the ten largest hold just over 0.08%. Sequenced: CD4+ T cells from PBMCs. The source of these receptors is a human donor with multiple sclerosis.

The rearrangement links TRBV3-1 to TRBJ2-1; D may be TRBD2 (6 bases). The germline CDR1 and CDR2 sequences are LGHDT and YNNKEL (reference sequence). V gave up 0 bases and J gave up 16 bases, with 13 bases separating them. CDR3 length: 12 amino acids. The CDR3 here is CASSQEGLGGFF. The CDR3 DNA reads TGTGCCAGCAGCCAAGAGGGTCTGGGGGGATTCTTC.

V and J are TRBV12-3 or TRBV12-4 and TRBJ1-1; tentatively, D is TRBD1 (6 bases). The CDR3 runs 14 residues. V was shortened by 3 bases and J by 2 bases, with 10 bases between the two germline ends. The CDR3 spells CASSFGGLNTEAFF. In DNA form, the CDR3 reads TGTGCCAGCAGTTTTGGGGGCCTAAACACTGAAGCTTTCTTT.

This clonotype has more than one count but fewer than ten. This rearrangement joins TRBV5-6 to TRBJ2-3; D might be TRBD1 (6 bases). V lost 0 bases to trimming and J lost 0 bases, with 8 bases between them. The CDR3 runs to 15 residues. Germline CDR1 SGHDT, CDR2 YYEEEE. CDR3 sequence reads: CASSLDRVSTDTQYF. In nucleotides, the CDR3 is TGTGCCAGCAGCTTGGACAGGGTTAGCACAGATACGCAGTATTTT.

This clonotype was observed a single time. The chain carries TRBV14 and TRBJ1-6, with unresolved D. CDR3 length: 16 amino acids. Germline V gene sequence: CDR1 SGHDN, CDR2 FVKESK. V lost 5 bases and J 2 bases, leaving 13 bases between the germline ends. The CDR3 DNA reads as TGTGCCAGCAGCATCCGGGCAGGTCCCTATAATTCACCCCTCCACTTT. This translates into CASSIRAGPYNSPLHF.

The chain couples TRBV20-1 to TRBJ2-1; 15 bases are shared with TRBD2. Trimming removed 0 bases from V and 9 bases from J; junction bases left unmatched: 6. The CDR3 has 16 amino acids. CDR1 is DFQATT and CDR2 is SNEGSKA in the germline V gene (reference sequence). Here the CDR3 reads CSARDPGTSGRSEQFF. CDR3 DNA: TGCAGTGCTAGAGACCCCGGGACTAGCGGGAGGAGTGAGCAGTTCTTC.

The V and J genes are TRBV20-1 and TRBJ2-5; 7 bases are a match to TRBD2. The CDR3 is made up of 12 amino acids. V gave up 8 bases and J gave up 4 bases; unmatched junction bases: 7. Germline values: CDR1 DFQATT, CDR2 SNEGSKA (reference sequence). The CDR3 region has the DNA TGCAGTAGTCGAGCGGGGTCAGAGACCCAGTACTTC. This sequence encodes CSSRAGSETQYF.

This sequence joins TRBV27 and TRBJ2-7; D is undetermined. This CDR3 has 11 residues. Looked up from germline, CDR1 is MNHEY and CDR2 is SMNVEV (reference sequence). Trimming took 4 bases from V and 5 from J, leaving 6 bases between them. Here the CDR3 reads CASSSDDEQYV. CDR3 DNA sequence: TGTGCCAGCAGTTCGGACGACGAGCAGTACGTC.

The chain couples TRBV20-1 to TRBJ2-1, with D hard to call. V lost 3 bases and J 1 base, leaving 10 bases between the germline ends. The CDR3 is 14 amino acids. Germline values: CDR1 DFQATT, CDR2 SNEGSKA (reference sequence). CDR3 coding DNA: TGCAGTGCTAGGGACGACGGGTCCTACAATGAGCAGTTCTTC. Translation: CSARDDGSYNEQFF.

The chain carries TRBV20-1 and TRBJ2-5, with 12 nucleotides matching TRBD2. The CDR3 spans 15 residues. Looked up from germline, CDR1 is DFQATT and CDR2 is SNEGSKA (reference sequence). J lost 5 bases, V lost 7 bases, and 11 bases had no gene match. The chain's CDR3 is CSGSPSSGGAETQYF. The CDR3 DNA reads as TGCAGTGGAAGCCCCTCTAGCGGGGGGGCGGAGACCCAGTACTTC.

This rearrangement joins TRBV29-1 to TRBJ2-1, with 11 nucleotides matching TRBD2. V was clipped by 3 bases and J by 0 bases; unmatched bases: 7. The CDR3 has 17 amino acids. CDR1 and CDR2 from the germline V gene are SQVTM and ANQGSEA. The CDR3 region is CSVEGGLAGSSYNEQFF. The CDR3 bases are TGCAGCGTTGAGGGTGGACTAGCGGGTAGCTCCTACAATGAGCAGTTCTTC.

The rearrangement uses TRBV11-2 and TRBJ2-7; D unresolved. V was shortened by 0 bases and J by 3 bases, with 9 bases between the two germline ends. This CDR3 region has 14 residues. Germline V gene lookup returns CDR1 SGHAT and CDR2 FQNNGV. The CDR3 bases are TGTGCCAGCAGCTTAGACCGACTGAACTACGAGCAGTACGTC. Protein product: CASSLDRLNYEQYV.

V and J are TRBV30 and TRBJ1-2, with D maybe TRBD1 (6 bases). The CDR3 runs 13 residues. The germline gives CDR1 GTSNPN, CDR2 SVGIG (reference sequence). The V gene lost 4 bases and the J gene lost 2 bases, with 11 bases spanning the gap. The CDR3 DNA sequence: TGTGCCTGGACAGGGAGGGGGAACTATGGCTACACCTTC. Its protein is CAWTGRGNYGYTF.

The chain is built from TRBV29-1 and TRBJ1-1, with D perhaps matching TRBD1 (5 bases). Between the trimmed V and J ends, which lost 7 bases and 11 bases, there was a span of 26 bases. Per the germline V gene, CDR1 is SQVTM and CDR2 is ANQGSEA. This CDR3 has 14 amino acids. The chain's CDR3 is CSASGGSQGLRAFF. The DNA for the CDR3 is TGCAGCGCCTCGGGGGGGAGTCAGGGCCTGAGGGCTTTCTTT.

The rearrangement links TRBV14 to TRBJ1-6, with TRBD1 matching 7 bases. Germline V gene sequence: CDR1 SGHDN, CDR2 FVKESK. With 4 bases clipped from V and 9 bases from J, the junction kept 6 bases outside the gene matches. This CDR3 comprises 14 residues. The chain's CDR3 is CASSLGQLGSPLHF. The DNA of the CDR3 is TGTGCCAGCAGCCTGGGACAGCTTGGTTCACCCCTCCACTTT.

The rearrangement links TRBV12-3 or TRBV12-4 to TRBJ1-5; tentatively, D is TRBD1 (6 bases). The V end lost 6 bases, the J end lost 6 bases, and 15 bases lay between the germline ends. The CDR3 contains 14 residues. The chain's CDR3 is CASSLDRMTQPQHF. CDR3 nucleotides: TGTGCCAGCAGCCTAGACAGGATGACTCAGCCCCAGCATTTT.

The count of this clonotype is one. The chain links TRBV2 to TRBJ2-5; 7 bases map to TRBD2. This CDR3 contains 15 residues. Losses at the gene ends were 2 bases for V and 5 bases for J; bases not matched to a gene: 8. Germline V lookup: CDR1 SNHLY, CDR2 FYNNEI. In nucleotides, the CDR3 is TGTGCCAGCAGTGAATCTGGACTAGTAGGGGAGACCCAGTACTTC. Encoded protein: CASSESGLVGETQYF.

V gene TRBV7-6 combines with J gene TRBJ2-1, with a tentative D call TRBD2 (7 bases). Germline V gives CDR1 SGHVS, CDR2 FNYEAQ. V was shortened by 1 base and J by 1 base, with 17 bases between the two germline ends. This CDR3 is 18 amino acids long. DNA for the CDR3: TGTGCCAGCAGCTTAGTGGCGGGGGCCCTCGCTTCCTACAATGAGCAGTTCTTC. Encoded protein: CASSLVAGALASYNEQFF.

The chain recombines TRBV2 with TRBJ1-2, with D possibly being TRBD1 (6 bases). V was shortened by 2 bases and J by 8 bases, with 15 bases between the two germline ends. Germline V gene sequence: CDR1 SNHLY, CDR2 FYNNEI. This CDR3 contains 14 residues. This CDR3 is CASSEWGGADGYTF. CDR3 coding DNA: TGTGCCAGCAGTGAATGGGGGGGCGCGGACGGCTACACCTTC.

V usage is TRBV30 and J usage is TRBJ2-3; D is ambiguous. CDR3 length: 15 residues. Germline-derived CDR1 and CDR2 are GTSNPN and SVGIG (reference sequence). Trimming cost V 1 base and J 1 base, with 12 bases left between them. CDR3 protein: CAWSGPPGGTDTQYF. Written as DNA, the CDR3 is TGTGCCTGGAGTGGACCCCCTGGGGGCACAGATACGCAGTATTTT. Variable domain in full (rest from reference TRBV30 and TRBJ2-3): SQTIHQWPATLVQPVGSPLSLECTVEGTSNPNLYWYRQAAGRGLQLLFYSVGIGQISSEVPQNLSASRPQDRQFILSSKKLLLSDSGFYLCAWSGPPGGTDTQYFGPGTRLTVL.

This clonotype was seen once. V gene TRBV18 combines with J gene TRBJ2-7; D call uncertain. This CDR3 contains 11 residues. Trimming removed 3 bases at V and 3 bases at J, with 3 bases between. Germline-derived CDR1 and CDR2 are KGHSH and LQKENI. The CDR3 here is CASSPDYEQYF. Here the CDR3 DNA reads TGTGCCAGCTCACCCGACTACGAGCAGTACTTC.

The rearrangement joins TRBV19 to TRBJ2-1, with unresolved D. CDR1 and CDR2 (germline): LNHDA, SQIVND (reference sequence). V lost 8 bases and J 0 bases, leaving 11 bases between the germline ends. CDR3 length: 14 amino acids. The CDR3 DNA sequence: TGTGCCAGTCGACCGGATAGCTCCTACAATGAGCAGTTCTTC. Encoded protein: CASRPDSSYNEQFF.

This chain links TRBV10-3 with TRBJ1-6; D is ambiguous. CDR3 length: 13 amino acids. V lost 4 bases and J lost 8, with 9 bases in between. Germline V gene data show CDR1 as ENHRY and CDR2 as SYGVKD. The CDR3 loop reads CAISVKEDSPLHF. The DNA for the CDR3 is TGTGCCATCAGTGTTAAGGAGGATTCACCCCTCCACTTT.

V usage is TRBV4-1 and J usage is TRBJ2-3, with 9 bases identical to TRBD1. Germline V gene data show CDR1 as MGHRA and CDR2 as YSYEKL. The CDR3 runs 16 residues. With V trimmed by 3 bases and J by 2 bases, 6 bases remained unmatched. The CDR3: CASSHNRGRDTDTQYF. In DNA form, the CDR3 reads TGCGCCAGCAGCCACAACAGGGGGCGAGACACAGATACGCAGTATTTT.

This chain uses TRBV3-1 with TRBJ1-1, with D hard to call. This CDR3 comprises 14 residues. The germline V gene encodes CDR1 LGHDT and CDR2 YNNKEL (reference sequence). V lost 4 bases to trimming and J lost 1 base, with 10 bases between them. CDR3 sequence reads: CASSPQSGNTEAFF. CDR3 nucleotide sequence: TGTGCCAGCAGCCCTCAGTCAGGGAACACTGAAGCTTTCTTT.

The chain has TRBV20-1 and TRBJ2-3; the D gene is possibly TRBD1 (6 bases). Germline CDR1 DFQATT, CDR2 SNEGSKA (reference sequence). Trimming removed 5 bases from V and 7 bases from J, with 13 bases in between. The CDR3 has 12 amino acids. CDR3 nucleotides: TGCAGTGCTGGGGGACGGGACAATACGCAGTATTTT. Protein product: CSAGGRDNTQYF.

The chain uses TRBV20-1 and TRBJ1-5; D possibly corresponds to TRBD1 (6 bases). Germline CDR1 and CDR2: DFQATT and SNEGSKA (reference sequence). The CDR3 contains 14 residues. Trimming stripped 0 bases from V and 2 bases from J, with 8 bases between. The CDR3 DNA follows: TGCAGTGCTAGAGACCGACAGGGCAATCAGCCCCAGCATTTT. Translation: CSARDRQGNQPQHF.

This clonotype came up a few times. This rearrangement joins TRBV18 to TRBJ2-7; weak D call: TRBD1 (6 bases). V lost 3 bases, J lost 0 bases, and 6 bases lay in between. The germline CDR1 and CDR2 sequences are KGHSH and LQKENI. The CDR3 consists of 13 residues. The chain's CDR3 is CASSPDSSYEQYF. In DNA, the CDR3 is TGTGCCAGCTCACCGGACAGCTCCTACGAGCAGTACTTC.

This clonotype was seen only once. The chain employs TRBV29-1 and TRBJ2-3; D is unclear. Trimming took off 0 bases at V and 0 bases at J, with 4 bases between the two ends. CDR1 is SQVTM, CDR2 ANQGSEA, per germline. The CDR3 is made up of 13 amino acids. CDR3 DNA: TGCAGCGTTGAAGAAGGAAGCACAGATACGCAGTATTTT. Translation gives CSVEEGSTDTQYF.

This chain links TRBV25-1 with TRBJ1-6; D is possibly TRBD1 (5 bases). The CDR3 runs 15 residues. Trimming pared 0 bases from V and 4 bases from J, leaving 7 bases between. CDR1 is MGHDK and CDR2 is SYGVNS in the germline V gene. The CDR3 here is CASSEYRGYNSPLHF. The CDR3, as DNA: TGTGCCAGCAGTGAATACCGGGGGTATAATTCACCCCTCCACTTT.

The rearrangement uses TRBV7-2 and TRBJ2-1; TRBD2 matches 10 bases. The CDR3 extends over 17 amino acids. Germline CDR1 SGHTA, CDR2 FQGNSA. V lost 1 base, J lost 6 bases, and 9 bases stayed unmatched. The CDR3 is CASSLVPASGGTNEQFF. The CDR3 DNA reads TGTGCCAGCAGCTTAGTCCCGGCTAGCGGGGGAACCAATGAGCAGTTCTTC.

This clonotype was counted once. V usage is TRBV29-1 and J usage is TRBJ1-1; D uncertain. Trimming took off 3 bases at V and 1 base at J, with 0 bases between the two ends. The CDR3 is 10 amino acids. Germline V lookup: CDR1 SQVTM, CDR2 ANQGSEA. CDR3 loop: CSVENTEAFF. The CDR3, as DNA: TGCAGCGTTGAGAACACTGAAGCTTTCTTT.